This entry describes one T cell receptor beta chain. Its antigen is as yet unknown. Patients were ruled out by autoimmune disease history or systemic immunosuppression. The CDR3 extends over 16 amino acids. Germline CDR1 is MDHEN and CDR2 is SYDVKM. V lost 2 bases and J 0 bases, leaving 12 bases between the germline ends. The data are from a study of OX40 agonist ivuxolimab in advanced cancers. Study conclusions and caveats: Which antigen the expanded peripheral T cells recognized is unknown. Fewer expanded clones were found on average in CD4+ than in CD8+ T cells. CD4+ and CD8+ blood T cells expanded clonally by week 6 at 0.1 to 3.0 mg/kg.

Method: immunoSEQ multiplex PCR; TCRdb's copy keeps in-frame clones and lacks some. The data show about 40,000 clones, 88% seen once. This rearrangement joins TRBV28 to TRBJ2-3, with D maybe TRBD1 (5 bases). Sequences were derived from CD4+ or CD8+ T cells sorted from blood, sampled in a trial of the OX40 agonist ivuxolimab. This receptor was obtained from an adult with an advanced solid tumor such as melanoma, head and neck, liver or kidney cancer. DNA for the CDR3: TGTGCCAGCAGTTTAGGGGCAAGTGCTAGCACAGATACGCAGTATTTT. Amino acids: CASSLGASASTDTQYF. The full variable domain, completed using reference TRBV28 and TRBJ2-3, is DVKVTQSSRYLVKRTGEKVFLECVQDMDHENMFWYRQDPGLGLRLIYFSYDVKMKEKGDIPEGYSVSREKKERFSLILESASTNQTSMYLCASSLGASASTDTQYFGPGTRLTVL.